The 21 T cell receptor beta chains given below trace back to one sample, sequenced in a study of regulatory T cells in long-lasting Graves disease. Time point of the sample: persistent/refractory GD, antithyroid drugs over 5 years with positive TRAb. Extracted RNA from PBMCs served as the source of the TCR library. CDR3-region Arm-PCR and iRepertoire HTBI primers produced the TCR beta libraries. From the multiplex PCR reads, TCRdb called clonotypes with MiXCR, one entry per CDR3 protein. This table holds around 500,000 distinct CDR3 sequences, less than 25% found once. This specimen was peripheral blood mononuclear cells (PBMCs), taken when the disease was refractory, from a patient treated with antithyroid drugs. The receptors were gathered from a female donor with Graves disease.

This clonotype was found a few times. The chain has TRBV27 and TRBJ2-5; perhaps D is TRBD1 or TRBD2 (5 bases each). The CDR3 is 15 amino acids. The V end was cut by 2 bases, the J end by 4 bases, with 14 bases between. CDR1 and CDR2 (germline): MNHEY, SMNVEV (reference sequence). CDR3 coding DNA: TGTGCCAGCAGTTTACTTTCAGGGAGTAGAGAGACCCAGTACTTC. As protein: CASSLLSGSRETQYF.

This clonotype has a handful of counts. The chain carries TRBV5-1 and TRBJ1-2; D is uncertain. The V gene lost 0 bases and the J gene lost 0 bases, with 9 bases spanning the gap. Looked up from germline, CDR1 is SGHRS and CDR2 is YFSETQ. This CDR3 has 15 amino acids. The CDR3 nucleotides read TGCGCCAGCAGCTTGGGAACGCAGCCTAACTATGGCTACACCTTC. Residues: CASSLGTQPNYGYTF.

Many counts were recorded for this clonotype. The genes are TRBV20-1 and TRBJ1-1, with D unclear. The V and J ends lost 4 bases and 3 bases respectively, with 6 bases between them. Germline V gene sequence: CDR1 DFQATT, CDR2 SNEGSKA (reference sequence). This CDR3 is 11 amino acids long. The CDR3 protein is CSANGDTEAFF. The CDR3 DNA is TGCAGTGCTAATGGGGACACTGAAGCTTTCTTT.

J is TRBJ2-7 and V is TRBV6-2 or TRBV6-3, with 9 bases fitting TRBD1. Germline CDR1 reads MNHEY; CDR2 reads SVGEGT. Losses at the gene ends were 6 bases for V and 4 bases for J; bases not matched to a gene: 7. The CDR3 has 14 residues. CDR3 nucleotide sequence: TGTGCCAGCAGGGGGACAGGGAGTTTGTACGAGCAGTACTTC. Translating it yields CASRGTGSLYEQYF.

V is TRBV5-8 and J is TRBJ2-7, with 8 nucleotides matching TRBD2. Germline CDR1 is SGHTS and CDR2 is YDEGEE. The CDR3 consists of 17 residues. The V segment lost 6 bases and the J segment 2 bases; nucleotides outside the gene matches: 16. The CDR3 sequence is CASTYPAGEGGAYEQYF. In DNA, the CDR3 is TGTGCCAGCACATATCCAGCGGGAGAAGGGGGGGCCTACGAGCAGTACTTC.

This clonotype was found a few times. The chain is built from TRBV3-1 and TRBJ2-7; D is perhaps TRBD2 (5 bases). The CDR3 has 15 amino acids. In germline, CDR1 is LGHDT, CDR2 YNNKEL (reference sequence). V was shortened by 4 bases and J by 3 bases, with 16 bases between the two germline ends. The CDR3 loop reads CASSPHGNLRYEQYF. CDR3 DNA: TGTGCCAGCAGCCCCCACGGGAACCTACGCTACGAGCAGTACTTC.

This clonotype was recorded at least ten times. The chain uses TRBV4-1 and TRBJ2-5; the D is unclear. The CDR3 has 14 residues. V was cut by 2 bases and J by 2 bases, with 9 bases left in between. Germline CDR1 MGHRA, CDR2 YSYEKL. The CDR3 loop reads CASSQLMGQETQYF. CDR3 coding DNA: TGCGCCAGCAGCCAATTGATGGGACAAGAGACCCAGTACTTC.

V gene TRBV7-6 combines with J gene TRBJ2-2; D is unresolved. This CDR3 contains 12 residues. Germline loops: CDR1 SGHVS, CDR2 FNYEAQ. The ends were cut back, 8 bases at V and 1 base at J, with 5 bases in the middle. CDR3 sequence: CASERNTGELFF. The CDR3 region has the DNA TGTGCCAGCGAGCGGAACACCGGGGAGCTGTTTTTT. Full variable domain (remainder filled in from reference TRBV7-6 and TRBJ2-2): GAGVSQSPRYKVTKRGQDVALRCDPISGHVSLYWYRQALGQGPEFLTYFNYEAQQDKSGLPNDRFSAERPEGSISTLTIQRTEQRDSAMYRCASERNTGELFFGEGSRLTVL.

This clonotype came up many times. The chain is built from TRBV6-1 and TRBJ1-1; 7 nucleotides align to TRBD1. Germline CDR1 and CDR2: MNHNS and SASEGT. The CDR3 is 15 residues long. V was pared by 7 bases and J by 6 bases, with 14 bases of the junction left unmatched. The DNA of the CDR3 is TGTGCCAGCATCCCTGGGAGGGGGCGAAGCTCTGAAGCTTTCTTT. It specifies CASIPGRGRSSEAFF.

The chain uses TRBV10-2 and TRBJ2-7; 9 bases align to TRBD2. CDR3 length equals 14 residues. The ends lost 3 bases at V and 6 bases at J; junction bases unmatched: 6. Germline V lookup: CDR1 WSHSY, CDR2 SAAADI. CDR3 nucleotide sequence: TGCGCCAGCAGTGATTCGGGACTAGCTGCCGAGCAGTACTTC. Translating it yields CASSDSGLAAEQYF.

This clonotype was observed a single time. The rearrangement joins TRBV4-2 to TRBJ1-1; D is uncertain. V was pared by 4 bases and J by 5 bases, with 14 bases between. The CDR3 length is 14 residues. In germline, CDR1 is LGHNA, CDR2 YNFKEQ. CDR3 DNA sequence: TGTGCCAGCAGCCCAAAGACATTGGGGACTGAAGCTTTCTTT. Protein: CASSPKTLGTEAFF.

This rearrangement joins TRBV7-2 to TRBJ2-7, with 7 bases lining up with TRBD1. This CDR3 spans 15 amino acids. The V and J ends lost 1 base and 0 bases, in that order; junction bases with no gene match: 3. CDR1 SGHTA and CDR2 FQGNSA come from the germline V gene. The CDR3 DNA sequence: TGTGCCAGCAGCTTAGAGCGACAGGGCTCCTACGAGCAGTACTTC. This encodes CASSLERQGSYEQYF.

This clonotype appeared many times. CDR3 DNA: TGTGCCAGCAGGAAGAGTAATGAAAAACTGTTTTTT. The encoded protein is CASRKSNEKLFF. The V gene is TRBV5-8, the J gene TRBJ1-4, with D unresolved. Trimming took off 5 bases at V and 4 bases at J, with 6 bases between the two ends. This CDR3 spans 12 amino acids. Germline V gene data show CDR1 as SGHTS and CDR2 as YDEGEE.

This clonotype appeared many times. The rearrangement links TRBV28 to TRBJ2-1; D possibly corresponds to TRBD1 (6 bases). Germline CDR1 reads MDHEN; CDR2 reads SYDVKM. The CDR3 has 14 amino acids. V gave up 5 bases and J gave up 8 bases, with 16 bases separating them. Here the CDR3 reads CASSTRPGAHEQFF. The CDR3 coding sequence is TGTGCCAGCAGTACGCGCCCAGGGGCCCATGAGCAGTTCTTC.

On this clonotype: This sequence may be a read error, since a much larger clone differs from it by one base. The chain employs TRBV20-1 and TRBJ2-7, with 8 nucleotides matching TRBD1. The germline V gene encodes CDR1 DFQATT and CDR2 SNEGSKA (reference sequence). The CDR3 spans 14 residues. The CDR3 reads CSAPDRASSYGQYF. DNA of the CDR3: TGCAGTGCCCCGGACAGGGCCAGCTCCTACGGGCAGTACTTC.

V and J are TRBV19 and TRBJ1-1, with D maybe TRBD1 (5 bases). V was pared by 6 bases and J by 1 base, with 15 bases between. The CDR3 runs to 15 residues. Germline loops: CDR1 LNHDA, CDR2 SQIVND (reference sequence). The CDR3 reads CASSIRQTANTEAFF. The DNA for the CDR3 is TGTGCCAGTAGCATACGACAGACGGCGAACACTGAAGCTTTCTTT.

This chain joins TRBV6-1 and TRBJ2-7, with TRBD2 matching 8 bases. Germline CDR1 and CDR2: MNHNS and SASEGT. With V trimmed by 8 bases and J by 2 bases, 8 bases remained unmatched. This CDR3 spans 14 amino acids. CDR3 in amino acids: CASWRAGVTYEQYF. CDR3 DNA: TGTGCCAGCTGGCGAGCGGGGGTAACCTACGAGCAGTACTTC.

J is TRBJ1-4 and V is TRBV6-1; TRBD1 matches 10 bases. The CDR3 consists of 12 residues. Germline V gene data show CDR1 as MNHNS and CDR2 as SASEGT. The V and J ends lost 7 bases and 11 bases, in that order; junction bases with no gene match: 4. CDR3 in amino acids: CASTKGQGKLFF. CDR3 nucleotides: TGTGCCAGCACCAAGGGACAGGGGAAACTGTTTTTT.

This chain uses TRBV15 with TRBJ1-1; possibly TRBD1 for D (6 bases). This CDR3 spans 14 amino acids. V lost 1 base to trimming and J lost 4 bases, with 10 bases between them. Germline V CDR1 and CDR2: LNHNV, YYDKDF (reference sequence). This chain's CDR3 is CATSRAGAGTEAFF. In DNA form, the CDR3 reads TGTGCCACCAGCAGAGCGGGGGCGGGCACTGAAGCTTTCTTT.

The sample holds one count of this clonotype. V gene TRBV4-1 combines with J gene TRBJ2-2; D unclear. This CDR3 has 14 residues. V lost 5 bases, J lost 5 bases, and 12 bases lay in between. From germline, CDR1 is MGHRA and CDR2 YSYEKL. CDR3 sequence: CASSGREVTGELFF. The CDR3 DNA reads TGCGCCAGCAGCGGCCGAGAAGTTACCGGGGAGCTGTTTTTT.

This clonotype was counted a few times. The chain couples TRBV29-1 to TRBJ1-1, with 8 bases fitting TRBD1. CDR1 and CDR2 from the germline V gene are SQVTM and ANQGSEA. With 6 bases clipped from V and 3 bases from J, the junction kept 6 bases outside the gene matches. This CDR3 contains 13 residues. Here the CDR3 reads CSVRQGLDTEAFF. The CDR3 DNA follows: TGCAGCGTCCGACAGGGGTTAGACACTGAAGCTTTCTTT.